The rows below give T cell receptor beta chains drawn from one sample of a study of cytomegalovirus exposure and HLA in healthy donors. Using immunoSEQ multiplex PCR, the repertoire was profiled, and TCRdb retains in-frame clones only, with some absent. The sample yields roughly 150,000 clones, 82% seen once. Sequences were obtained from PBMCs. Receptors originate from a woman between 50 and 59 years old in good health and CMV-seropositive. CDR3s include the opening cysteine and the closing phenylalanine or tryptophan. D genes are given only for firm matches. The size of a clone is reported for some rows only, either as once, few or many, or as a class for expanded clones.

v_gene	j_gene	abundance	d_gene	len	CDR3nt	CDR3aa
TRBV29-1	TRBJ2-7	.	TRBD1	21	TGCAGCGTTGAGCGACTCCTGAAGAGACATTGTGGGGACAGGGATAACTACGAGCAGTACTTC	CSVERLLKRHCGDRDNYEQYF
TRBV6-5	TRBJ1-4	few	.	13	TGTGCCGCTCGGGGTACGGCTAATGAAAAACTGTTTTTT	CAARGTANEKLFF
TRBV6-6	TRBJ2-7	.	.	15	TGTGCCAGCAGCTACGCGGGGGCTAGTTTCAGCGAGCAGTACTTC	CASSYAGASFSEQYF
TRBV30	TRBJ1-2	.	.	13	TGTGCCTGGGGTTCTCGGGGGTCGAGGGGCTACACCTTC	CAWGSRGSRGYTF
TRBV30	TRBJ1-2	.	.	12	TGTGCCTGGGCCCAGGTGGCGCGAGGCTACACCTTC	CAWAQVARGYTF
TRBV4-1	TRBJ2-6	.	TRBD2	19	TGCGCCAGCAGCCAAGATTGGCTAGCGGGGGGCGCCGGGGCCAACGTCCTGACTTTC	CASSQDWLAGGAGANVLTF
TRBV13	TRBJ2-3	.	.	16	TGTGCCAGCAGCTACCGTAGGAGTTTGAGCACAGATACGCAGTATTTT	CASSYRRSLSTDTQYF
TRBV2	TRBJ2-3	.	TRBD1	15	TGTGCCAGCAGGGACCGGGACAGGGCGTCGAATACGCAGTATTTT	CASRDRDRASNTQYF
TRBV5-6	TRBJ2-3	.	TRBD2	16	TGTGCCAGCAGCTTCCTAGGGCGGGGGAGCACAGATACGCAGTATTTT	CASSFLGRGSTDTQYF
TRBV7-9	TRBJ2-1	.	TRBD2	15	TGTGCCAGCAGCTTGGGGACTACTAATCTCAATGAGCAGTTCTTC	CASSLGTTNLNEQFF
TRBV5-4	TRBJ1-3	.	TRBD1	13	TGTGCCAGCAGCACAGGGGGCGGAAACACCATATATTTT	CASSTGGGNTIYF
TRBV19	TRBJ2-3	.	TRBD1	13	TGTGCCAGTAGCGACAGGGTGGCAGATACGCAGTATTTT	CASSDRVADTQYF
TRBV5-1	TRBJ2-3	.	.	15	TGCGCCAGCTCCAGCTCAGGCAAAGCCGCAGATACGCAGTATTTT	CASSSSGKAADTQYF
TRBV7-9	TRBJ2-7	.	.	14	TGTGCCAGCAGCTTAGGCGAGGGGGCCTACGAGCAGTACTTC	CASSLGEGAYEQYF
TRBV9	TRBJ2-6	.	.	15	TGTGCCAGCAGCGGACTAGGGTCTGGGGCCAACGTCCTGACTTTC	CASSGLGSGANVLTF
TRBV5-1	TRBJ2-1	.	TRBD1	15	TGCGCCAGCAGCTTGGGACAGGGGACCTACAATGAGCAGTTCTTC	CASSLGQGTYNEQFF
TRBV27	TRBJ1-1	few	.	14	TGTGCCAGCAAAGTGAGGGAGGGTAGGACTGAAGCTTTCTTT	CASKVREGRTEAFF
TRBV11-2	TRBJ1-3	.	.	16	TGTGCCAGCAGCTTAGAAAGCAGGGGCTCTGGAAACACCATATATTTT	CASSLESRGSGNTIYF
TRBV18	TRBJ1-1	.	TRBD1	16	TGTGCCAGCGCCCCCCTTGGGGGACAGATGAACACTGAAGCTTTCTTT	CASAPLGGQMNTEAFF
TRBV19	TRBJ1-3	.	.	13	TGTGCCAGTATTAGGACTGGGGGAAACACCATATATTTT	CASIRTGGNTIYF
TRBV9	TRBJ1-6	.	.	17	TGTGCCAGCAGCGTAGACCCCGGGACACCGCCAAATTCACCCCTCCACTTT	CASSVDPGTPPNSPLHF
TRBV9	TRBJ2-2	.	TRBD2	15	TGTGCCAGCAGCCCTAGCGGCGACCATGGCGGGGAGCTGTTTTTT	CASSPSGDHGGELFF
TRBV30	TRBJ2-5	.	TRBD1	12	TGTGCCTGGAGTCCCGGACAGGGAAGCCAGTACTTC	CAWSPGQGSQYF
TRBV2	TRBJ2-3	.	.	14	TGTGCCAGCAAGGCGGGGGCCCCTACAGATACGCAGTATTTT	CASKAGAPTDTQYF
TRBV18	TRBJ2-6	.	TRBD2	17	TGTGCCAGCTCACCGGGTACGGGGGGAACTGGGGCCAACGTCCTGACTTTC	CASSPGTGGTGANVLTF
TRBV7-8	TRBJ2-1	once	TRBD1	15	TGTGCCAGCAGCTTATGGAGACAGGGTAACAATGAGCAGTTCTTC	CASSLWRQGNNEQFF
TRBV6-5	TRBJ2-3	.	TRBD2	14	TGTGCCAGCAGTCTTAGCGGGGGGGCGGATACGCAGTATTTT	CASSLSGGADTQYF
TRBV13	TRBJ1-5	.	.	12	TGTGCCAGCAGCGAAGGGGATCAGCCCCAGCATTTT	CASSEGDQPQHF
TRBV7-2	TRBJ2-6	.	.	17	TGTGCCAGCGGATGGAGGGTCCCTATCTCTGGGGCCAACGTCCTGACTTTC	CASGWRVPISGANVLTF
TRBV13	TRBJ2-7	.	.	17	TGTGCCAGCAGTATCAGCAGCTTAGGAAGGGAGTCCTCCGAGCAGTACTTC	CASSISSLGRESSEQYF
TRBV12-5	TRBJ2-7	.	.	11	TGTGCTAGTGGTCCTATCTACGAGCAGTACTTC	CASGPIYEQYF
TRBV18	TRBJ2-1	once	.	17	TGTGCCAGCTCGCAGACCTTTCCGGGACACCCATACAATGAGCAGTTCTTC	CASSQTFPGHPYNEQFF
TRBV5-8	TRBJ2-3	.	TRBD2	10	TGTGCCAGCAGCTTGGGCGGGAGGGCTTTT	CASSLGGRAF
TRBV7-6	TRBJ2-2	.	TRBD2	14	TGTGCCAGCAGCTTAGTTGGGGGGGCCGGGGAGCTGTTTTTT	CASSLVGGAGELFF
TRBV4-3	TRBJ2-3	.	TRBD1	16	TGCGCCAGCAGCCAAGCCCTCACAGGGGGCACAGATACGCAGTATTTT	CASSQALTGGTDTQYF
TRBV15	TRBJ2-7	.	.	14	TGTGCCACCAGTTTGAAGGACAGAGGCTACGAGCAGTACTTC	CATSLKDRGYEQYF
TRBV7-2	TRBJ2-2	.	TRBD1	15	TGTGCCAGCAGCTCCGGACAGGGAGGCACCGGGGAGCTGTTTTTT	CASSSGQGGTGELFF
TRBV13	TRBJ1-3	.	TRBD1	15	TGTGCCAGCAGCCTAGGACAGGGGTCAAGAAACACCATATATTTT	CASSLGQGSRNTIYF
TRBV19	TRBJ2-3	once	TRBD2	17	TGTGCCAGTAGTATGAGACTAGCGGGGGGGCCGACAGATACGCAGTATTTT	CASSMRLAGGPTDTQYF
TRBV25-1	TRBJ2-1	.	TRBD2	15	TGTGCCAGCAGTGGTCCGACTAGCGGGGGCTATGAGCAGTTCTTC	CASSGPTSGGYEQFF
TRBV4-1	TRBJ2-3	once	TRBD2	18	TGCGCCAGCAGCCAAGACCTCAAGCGGGGGGGGAGCACAGATACGCAGTATTTT	CASSQDLKRGGSTDTQYF
TRBV7-8	TRBJ1-1	.	.	15	TGTGCCAGCAGTATCAACAAGGGGCATTTCACTGAAGCTTTCTTT	CASSINKGHFTEAFF
TRBV9	TRBJ2-1	once	.	16	TGTGCCAGCAGCGCAATCCGGGACACCGGTGCAAATGAGCAGTTCTTC	CASSAIRDTGANEQFF
TRBV10-3	TRBJ2-1	.	TRBD1	15	TGTGCCATCAGTGAGAGGACAGGGGCTTCGAATGAGCAGTTCTTC	CAISERTGASNEQFF
TRBV5-4	TRBJ2-3	.	.	16	TGTGCCAGCAGCTTGGGAGGCGGGGCTAGCACAGATACGCAGTATTTT	CASSLGGGASTDTQYF
TRBV18	TRBJ2-2	.	TRBD1	15	TGTGCCAGCTCACTTGGGACAGGGAACACCGGGGAGCTGTTTTTT	CASSLGTGNTGELFF
TRBV11-2	TRBJ1-1	.	.	13	TGTGCCAGCAGCTCGGACAGTTACACTGAAGCTTTCTTT	CASSSDSYTEAFF
TRBV10-3	TRBJ1-5	.	.	14	TGTGCCATCAGTGAGACAGGTCCCAATCAGCCCCAGCATTTT	CAISETGPNQPQHF
TRBV7-2	TRBJ2-7	few	TRBD2	16	TGTGCCAGCAGCTCCACGCGGATTAGCGGGGGTTACGAGCAGTACTTC	CASSSTRISGGYEQYF
TRBV30	TRBJ1-5	.	.	15	TGTGCCTGGAGTGGTGGGGGACATAGCAATCAGCCCCAGCATTTT	CAWSGGGHSNQPQHF
TRBV5-6	TRBJ2-1	.	TRBD1	15	TGTGCCAGCAGTTCCCGACAGGGAACCTACAATGAGCAGTTCTTC	CASSSRQGTYNEQFF
TRBV4-1	TRBJ1-2	.	.	16	TGCGCCAGCAGCCAAGACGCGGACACTAAAGGTCGCGGCTACACCTTC	CASSQDADTKGRGYTF
TRBV27	TRBJ2-5	.	TRBD2	15	TGTGCCAGCAGTTTATCGGGAGGGGAGCCAGAGACCCAGTACTTC	CASSLSGGEPETQYF
TRBV4-1	TRBJ2-1	.	TRBD2	18	TGCGCCAGCAGCCAAGACGGAGCGGGGGAGGCACCCTACAATGAGCAGTTCTTC	CASSQDGAGEAPYNEQFF
TRBV6-5	TRBJ2-5	.	.	13	TGTGCCAGCAGTGGGGACAATTCGGAGACCCAGTACTTC	CASSGDNSETQYF
TRBV5-6	TRBJ1-2	few	.	17	TGTGCCAGCAGCTTGGCCCCGGGAACTACGGGGAGGGAGGGCTACACCTTC	CASSLAPGTTGREGYTF
TRBV4-3	TRBJ1-1	.	.	15	TGCGCCAGCAGCCAAGATCGGGGTGGGTACACTGAAGCTTTCTTT	CASSQDRGGYTEAFF